Shown below are 15 T cell receptor beta chains from a single sample sequenced in a study of blood T cells in healthy people across ages. A second PCR, run for about 7 to 11 cycles, used a sample-barcoded 5' primer plus a J-beta primer mix. TCRdb reanalysed the 5' RACE reads using MiXCR and keeps one entry per CDR3 protein. The table includes around 870,000 distinct CDR3 sequences, 29% detected once. Specimen: blood. The receptor source for this set is a woman older than 75 in good health.

This clonotype occurred many times. The chain combines TRBV4-1 with TRBJ1-5; D is ambiguous. The CDR3 is made up of 16 amino acids. In germline, CDR1 is MGHRA, CDR2 YSYEKL. V lost 0 bases, J lost 0 bases, and 9 bases lay in between. In DNA, the CDR3 is TGCGCCAGCAGCCAAGACACCCAGCATAGCAATCAGCCCCAGCATTTT. This codes for CASSQDTQHSNQPQHF.

This clonotype was seen more than once but under ten times. V gene TRBV12-3 or TRBV12-4 combines with J gene TRBJ2-3, with D possibly TRBD1 on 5 matching bases. V was clipped by 4 bases and J by 4 bases, with 15 bases between them. This CDR3 contains 15 residues. For the CDR3, the DNA is TGTGCCAGCAGTTCTAGTGCCAGGGCCGCAGATACGCAGTATTTT. It translates to CASSSSARAADTQYF.

V and J are TRBV18 and TRBJ1-1, with TRBD1 as a possible D gene (5 bases). CDR1 KGHSH and CDR2 LQKENI come from the germline V gene. This CDR3 is built from 14 residues. Trimming cost V 4 bases and J 0 bases, with 9 bases left between them. For the CDR3, the DNA is TGTGCCAGCTCACGGACACGTATGAACACTGAAGCTTTCTTT. It specifies CASSRTRMNTEAFF.

The table lists this clonotype with a few counts. The chain has TRBV2 and TRBJ2-7; TRBD2 matches 12 bases. The CDR3 contains 12 residues. V dropped 0 bases and J dropped 12; count of bases not matched to a gene: 0. Per germline, CDR1 SNHLY and CDR2 FYNNEI. CDR3 sequence: CASSEATSGRYF. Here the CDR3 DNA reads TGTGCCAGCAGTGAAGCGACTAGCGGGAGGTACTTC.

Ten or more counts support this clonotype. The chain links TRBV7-2 to TRBJ1-1; D not certain. Trimming took 3 bases from V and 1 from J, leaving 9 bases between them. The CDR3 runs to 14 residues. Germline CDR1 and CDR2: SGHTA and FQGNSA. The CDR3 reads CASSLELQNTEAFF. The CDR3 DNA reads TGTGCCAGCAGCTTGGAGCTCCAGAACACTGAAGCTTTCTTT.

As concerns this clonotype: The junction departs from the called germline gene at one end, perhaps through a read error. The chain carries TRBV4-2 and TRBJ1-1; D gene uncertain. The CDR3 length is 15 residues. The germline V gene encodes CDR1 LGHNA and CDR2 YNFKEQ. The CDR3 sequence: CTSSQPVGMNTEAFF. The CDR3 DNA reads TGTACCAGCAGCCAACCCGTAGGAATGAACACTGAAGCTTTCTTT.

The chain links TRBV2 to TRBJ2-1, with 11 bases lining up with TRBD2. The V segment lost 7 bases and the J segment 5 bases; nucleotides outside the gene matches: 7. The CDR3 loop spans 15 amino acids. CDR1 is SNHLY and CDR2 is FYNNEI in the germline V gene. CDR3 loop: CASKVAGGKHNEQFF. CDR3 in DNA: TGTGCCAGCAAGGTAGCGGGAGGGAAACACAATGAGCAGTTCTTC.

The chain has TRBV30 and TRBJ2-1; D remains unclear. The CDR3 extends over 12 amino acids. Trimming shortened V by 0 bases and J by 9 bases, and 9 bases separated the two germline ends. CDR1 and CDR2 from the germline V gene are GTSNPN and SVGIG (reference sequence). CDR3 sequence (DNA): TGTGCCTGGAGTGTTGTGCTGGGTGAGCAGTTCTTC. It specifies CAWSVVLGEQFF.

This clonotype was observed at least ten times. V gene TRBV10-3 combines with J gene TRBJ1-2; 8 bases fit TRBD1. The CDR3 sequence is 14 residues long. Germline CDR1 reads ENHRY; CDR2 reads SYGVKD. The junction had 5 bases not matched to a gene; V was cut back by 3 bases and J by 5 bases. The CDR3 sequence: CAISEDRGGYGYTF. DNA of the CDR3: TGTGCCATCAGTGAAGACAGGGGCGGATATGGCTACACCTTC.

V usage is TRBV20-1 and J usage is TRBJ1-4; D is ambiguous. V lost 1 base and J 4 bases, leaving 10 bases between the germline ends. The CDR3 spans 14 residues. Germline CDR1 reads DFQATT; CDR2 reads SNEGSKA (reference sequence). The CDR3 spells CSARAWQDNEKLFF. DNA of the CDR3: TGCAGTGCTAGAGCGTGGCAGGATAATGAAAAACTGTTTTTT.

J is TRBJ1-1 and V is TRBV28; perhaps TRBD1 as D (5 bases). V was shortened by 2 bases and J by 1 base, with 8 bases between the two germline ends. The germline CDR1 and CDR2 sequences are MDHEN and SYDVKM. This CDR3 comprises 14 residues. This chain's CDR3 is CASSLRGWNTEAFF. The DNA for the CDR3 is TGTGCCAGCAGTTTAAGGGGATGGAACACTGAAGCTTTCTTT.

The chain recombines TRBV9 with TRBJ2-5; D not resolved. The V gene lost 9 bases and the J gene lost 2 bases, with 14 bases spanning the gap. The CDR3 covers 13 residues. CDR1 SGDLS and CDR2 YYNGEE come from the germline V gene. This CDR3 is CANPDGSQETQYF. CDR3 DNA sequence: TGTGCCAACCCTGACGGATCTCAAGAGACCCAGTACTTC.

This clonotype came up many times. The chain uses TRBV29-1 and TRBJ2-1; 7 bases agree with TRBD2. J gave up 7 bases and V 3 bases, and 6 bases lay outside the gene matches. Germline V gene data show CDR1 as SQVTM and CDR2 as ANQGSEA. CDR3 length equals 13 residues. In DNA, the CDR3 is TGCAGCGTTGATCTCCGGGGGGTGAATGAGCAGTTCTTC. It is translated as CSVDLRGVNEQFF.

This chain connects TRBV29-1 to TRBJ2-3, with D perhaps TRBD1 (6 bases). CDR1 SQVTM and CDR2 ANQGSEA come from the germline V gene. Deletions cut 3 bases from V and 1 base from J, with 11 bases between. CDR3 length: 14 residues. As DNA, the CDR3 is TGCAGCGTTGATGGGACACCACGCACAGATACGCAGTATTTT. Residues: CSVDGTPRTDTQYF.

This clonotype was recorded only once. CDR3 sequence: CASSFGEQTEAFF. As DNA, the CDR3 is TGCGCCAGCAGCTTCGGGGAGCAGACTGAAGCTTTCTTT. The gene calls are TRBV5-1 and TRBJ1-1; D not resolved. The length of the CDR3 is 13 residues. V lost 2 bases, J lost 5 bases, and 10 bases lay in between. Germline V gene sequence: CDR1 SGHRS, CDR2 YFSETQ.